The TCR beta chain described here comes from a study of cytomegalovirus exposure and HLA in healthy donors. Germline assignment: CDR1 KGHSH and CDR2 LQKENI. The CDR3 totals 13 residues. V dropped 1 base and J dropped 1 base, with 4 bases sitting between them. PCR involved 60 Vbeta and 13 Jbeta primers. Produced via immunoSEQ multiplex PCR; TCRdb's table is partial and in-frame only. Here the sample spans about 120,000 clones, about 90% being singletons. On this clone itself: The antigen is undetermined.

Study-wide findings and caveats: Most TCR sequences were seen very rarely across donors, but some public TCRs occurred in many. Most subjects' HLA-A and HLA-B alleles were reportedly predicted from TCR beta sequences. The authors assumed roughly uniform sequencing depth across donors for presence/absence analyses.

The specimen was PBMCs. The receptor comes from a man aged 40-49 years in good health and CMV-seronegative. The V gene is TRBV18, the J gene TRBJ1-1; D remains ambiguous. CDR3 protein: CASSPRENTEAFF. In nucleotides, the CDR3 is TGTGCCAGCTCACCACGCGAGAACACTGAAGCTTTCTTT.